The sequence of this T cell receptor beta chain was determined in a study of CD8+ T cells in alopecia areata. Study at large: In an open-label trial, patients got 5 to 10 mg tofacitinib twice daily. Study findings and constraints: TCR sharing across patients was less clear than in mice, possibly HLA-related.

Treatment denoted: oral pan-JAK inhibitor, 5-10 mg twice daily. It was cDNA, reverse transcribed from extracted RNA, that served as the sequencing template. Measured with immunoSEQ multiplex PCR; TCRdb has only the in-frame clones, and not every one. Of hundreds of thousands of clones in the sample, approximately 60% were seen once. This clone has only a few counts. The antigen is not known. The CDR3 runs to 13 residues. V lost 10 bases and J lost 1, with 13 bases in between. The germline CDR1 and CDR2 sequences are MNHNY and SVGAGI (reference sequence). This sequence joins TRBV6-6 and TRBJ2-5; D possibly corresponds to TRBD2 (5 bases). The clonotype originates from a human donor with alopecia areata. The source material was CD4+ T cells sorted from blood, sampled at roughly week 52, from a patient treated with tofacitinib. The CDR3 sequence is CATHPGLQETQYF. The CDR3 DNA reads as TGTGCCACCCACCCAGGACTCCAAGAGACCCAGTACTTC.